This T cell receptor beta chain comes out of a study of T cell clonotyping in hematopoietic cell transplantation. CDR1 and CDR2 (germline): LNHDA, SQIVND (reference sequence). With V trimmed by 7 bases and J by 3 bases, 6 bases remained unmatched. CDR3 length: 14 residues. Sequencing used immunoSEQ multiplex PCR; TCRdb keeps in-frame clones, though not all of them. The data contain tens of thousands of clones, around 94% of them seen just once; the ten biggest clones take up 0.85% to 0.9%. Concerning this clone: As yet, its antigen is unknown.

Overall study findings and caveats: Few recipient clonotypes overlapped donors; over 95% were de novo at given depth. Higher Inverse Simpson Index values in graft donor and pretransplant recipient predicted broader posttransplant TCR diversity. Pathologically expanded recipient clonotypes increased progressively from day 30 to day 180 as diversity fell. CD4 and CD8 repertoire contributions could not be separated without sorting.

The source of this sequence is a woman aged 45-65 years in good health. Some clones in this sample may be carry-over from other donors' samples. The chain carries TRBV19 and TRBJ1-2; 9 nucleotides match TRBD1. Material for sequencing was peripheral blood mononuclear cells. The CDR3 spells CASKSRDRDYGYTF. The DNA of the CDR3 is TGTGCCAGTAAGAGTCGGGACAGGGACTATGGCTACACCTTC.